Below are 7 T cell receptor beta chains sequenced from a single sample in a study of blood T cell repertoires in COVID-19. Clones were sequenced by immunoSEQ multiplex PCR, and TCRdb holds only the in-frame ones, with some missing. This sample has about 330,000 clones, with over 75% found just once. The sample consisted of PBMCs or T cells enriched from blood (not recorded which). These receptors all stem from a woman between 25 and 40 years old who had recovered from COVID-19.

V usage is TRBV7-6 and J usage is TRBJ2-7; no definite D call. Germline loops: CDR1 SGHVS, CDR2 FNYEAQ. Trimming removed 5 bases at V and 3 bases at J, with 11 bases between. There are 13 residues in the CDR3. This CDR3 is CASSPLGYYEQYF. CDR3 DNA sequence: TGTGCCAGCAGCCCGCTAGGCTACTACGAGCAGTACTTC.

This clone was seen only a few times. CDR3 amino acids: CASSGQGATGELFF. CDR3 nucleotides: TGTGCCAGCAGCGGCCAGGGGGCTACCGGGGAGCTGTTTTTT. This chain joins TRBV9 and TRBJ2-2, with 8 positions matching TRBD1. This CDR3 spans 14 amino acids. V was clipped by 3 bases and J by 5 bases; unmatched bases: 3. The germline CDR1 and CDR2 sequences are SGDLS and YYNGEE.

This clone has more than one count but fewer than ten. The chain combines TRBV6-5 with TRBJ2-3, with 9 bases lining up with TRBD2. V shed 6 bases, J shed 2 bases, and the junction held 6 bases outside the gene matches. CDR1 MNHEY and CDR2 SVGAGI come from the germline V gene. CDR3 length: 15 amino acids. CDR3 residues: CASSLVAGATDTQYF. DNA for the CDR3: TGTGCCAGCAGCTTGGTAGCGGGGGCCACAGATACGCAGTATTTT.

This clone came up once. V is TRBV3-1 (or the pseudogene TRBV3-2) and J is TRBJ1-1; no clear D. Deletions cut 4 bases from V and 1 base from J, with 10 bases between. The CDR3 consists of 14 residues. The V gene's germline CDR1 is LGHDT and CDR2 YNNKEL (reference sequence). The CDR3 reads CASSPMAENTEAFF. The CDR3 DNA is TGTGCCAGCAGCCCCATGGCTGAGAACACTGAAGCTTTCTTT.

The V and J genes are TRBV7-2 and TRBJ2-1; 9 bases line up with TRBD2. J was trimmed by 0 bases and V by 5 bases; bases with no gene match: 8. The CDR3 runs 17 residues. The germline CDR1 and CDR2 sequences are SGHTA and FQGNSA. CDR3 DNA sequence: TGTGCCAGCAGCCCTCCTGAGCGGGGGGCCTCCTACAATGAGCAGTTCTTC. Protein product: CASSPPERGASYNEQFF.

V usage is TRBV19 and J usage is TRBJ2-2; unclear D gene. This CDR3 spans 14 amino acids. Per germline, CDR1 LNHDA and CDR2 SQIVND (reference sequence). V was pared by 0 bases and J by 7 bases, with 9 bases between. The CDR3 DNA reads as TGTGCCAGTAGTATAGATCGCGGCGGCGGGGAGCTGTTTTTT. This gives the protein CASSIDRGGGELFF.

The chain links TRBV13 to TRBJ1-1; the D is unclear. The CDR3 extends over 12 amino acids. V lost 10 bases and J lost 6, with 15 bases in between. The V gene's germline CDR1 is PRHDT and CDR2 FYEKMQ (reference sequence). The CDR3 loop reads CATLLGGAEAFF. CDR3 nucleotide sequence: TGTGCCACGCTTCTAGGCGGGGCTGAAGCTTTCTTT. The full variable domain, with the rest looked up from reference TRBV13 and TRBJ1-1, is AAGVIQSPRHLIKEKRETATLKCYPIPRHDTVYWYQQGPGQDPQFLISFYEKMQSDKGSIPDRFSAQQFSDYHSELNMSSLELGDSALYFCATLLGGAEAFFGQGTRLTVV.